This is a list of T cell receptor beta chains from one sample in a study of spatial heterogeneity in lung cancer. TCRdb reanalysed the 5' RACE reads using MiXCR and keeps one entry per CDR3 protein. This sample has about 85,000 distinct CDR3 sequences, with around 21% found just once. The material sequenced was PBMCs, taken at surgery. The receptors were gathered from a male donor with early-stage non-small cell lung cancer. CDR3s leave out the opening cysteine and the closing phenylalanine or tryptophan.

J gene | V gene | CDR3 protein
TRBJ2-3 | TRBV20-1 | SARDQGVADTQY
TRBJ2-5 | TRBV5-1 | ASSRVSGSGETQY
TRBJ2-2 | TRBV7-6 | ASSLQGNTGELF
TRBJ2-7 | TRBV6-1 | ASSSPGQGFYEQY
TRBJ1-1 | TRBV9 | ASSADLRGRAEAF
TRBJ2-1 | TRBV27 | ASSQGVPNEQF
TRBJ1-1 | TRBV29-1 | SVRQGALNTEAF
TRBJ2-7 | TRBV5-1 | ASSLVLAGEYEQY
TRBJ2-5 | TRBV19 | ASSIRDQETQY
TRBJ1-4 | TRBV6-5 | ASKRQPNEKLF
TRBJ2-1 | TRBV12-3/TRBV12-4 | ASSLGGSSYNEQF
TRBJ1-1 | TRBV6-5 | ASSRTGSEAF
TRBJ2-3 | TRBV4-2 | ASSSVAGGTDTQY
TRBJ2-7 | TRBV7-2 | ASSPTPMGEQY
TRBJ2-5 | TRBV5-1 | ASSLGTGGQETQY
TRBJ2-5 | TRBV20-1 | SAYALGGAEETQY
TRBJ2-3 | TRBV2 | ASSAGTSLTDTQY
TRBJ2-1 | TRBV11-3 | ASSLGHPGLRDNEQF
TRBJ2-7 | TRBV5-8 | ASRRGLASYEQY
TRBJ2-3 | TRBV12-3/TRBV12-4 | ASSSFRQGAGTDTQY
TRBJ1-4 | TRBV2 | ASSLQSAAGEKLF
TRBJ2-7 | TRBV5-5 | ASSLSTGVHHEQY
TRBJ2-5 | TRBV5-1 | ASSLGREYGETQY
TRBJ2-5 | TRBV9 | ASSTGHSEETQY
TRBJ1-2 | TRBV20-1 | SARDRDRVT
TRBJ2-6 | TRBV6-2/TRBV6-3 | ASSSSIAGGNSGANVLT
TRBJ1-4 | TRBV5-6 | ASSLSVRTAQRLF
TRBJ1-3 | TRBV20-1 | SARETQSSGNTIY
TRBJ2-2 | TRBV3-1 | ASSGLNTGELF
TRBJ1-6 | TRBV9 | ASSVSASAVDSPLH
TRBJ2-6 | TRBV11-2 | ASSLDHSAANVLT
TRBJ1-5 | TRBV11-1 | ASSLTGRNQPQH
TRBJ2-7 | TRBV29-1 | SVHTGYEQY
TRBJ2-3 | TRBV5-1 | ASSSQGTTSTDTQY
TRBJ2-1 | TRBV7-7 | ASSLEGGLAAYNEQF
TRBJ2-7 | TRBV5-1 | ASSPQGPSYEQY
TRBJ1-5 | TRBV12-3/TRBV12-4 | ASRKQGSSNQPQH
TRBJ1-1 | TRBV12-3/TRBV12-4 | ASSLGRKGTEAF
TRBJ1-3 | TRBV6-2/TRBV6-3 | ASGRQGSGNTIY
TRBJ2-5 | TRBV12-3/TRBV12-4 | ASSPHPGGETQY
TRBJ2-3 | TRBV5-1 | ASSLAIGSSRY
TRBJ1-3 | TRBV3-1 | ASSQGPGNTIY
TRBJ2-3 | TRBV9 | ASSGLAGGEADTQY
TRBJ1-2 | TRBV11-2 | ASSHERNGYT
TRBJ2-1 | TRBV5-1 | ASSLRDRGILVTYNEQF
TRBJ2-3 | TRBV14 | ASSQSPDTQY
TRBJ1-1 | TRBV3-1 | ASSFRDREAF
TRBJ2-3 | TRBV28 | ASSSAATVLDTQY